The source of this T cell receptor (beta chain) is a study of CD8 T cells in Susac syndrome. V was cut by 2 bases and J by 0 bases, with 1 base left in between. Germline assignment: CDR1 MNHNS and CDR2 SASEGT. CDR3 length equals 12 residues. CD8+ and CD4+ T cells from blood underwent TCR beta sequencing. The multiple sclerosis controls, all treatment-naive patients, had relapsing-remitting disease that was stable or active. TEMRA cells were FACS-enriched, with CD8+ and CD4+ T cells isolated negatively. A quantity of roughly 0.5 to 1 ug RNA underwent reverse transcription using random hexamers. The CDR3 of TCR beta was amplified by immunoSEQ multiplex PCR across 54 Vbeta and 13 Jbeta. TCRdb re-called the immunoSEQ multiplex PCR reads through MiXCR, storing one row per CDR3 protein. The table includes hundreds of thousands of distinct CDR3 sequences, about 93% detected once.

The clonotype originates from a human donor with multiple sclerosis. The J gene is TRBJ2-5, the V gene TRBV6-1; D is uncertain. The sample consisted of CD8+ T cells from PBMCs. DNA for the CDR3: TGTGCCAGCAGTGAATACCAAGAGACCCAGTACTTC. Translating it yields CASSEYQETQYF.